This TCR beta chain was profiled in a study of beta chain features in type 1 diabetes. Points from the study as a whole: PCR could preferentially amplify shorter templates, alike in patients and controls.

The investigators reverse transcribed all of the isolated RNA, so they sequenced expressed TCRB transcripts. Generated by immunoSEQ multiplex PCR, the TCRdb table keeps only in-frame clones and is missing some. This sample has some 45,000 clones, with over 50% found just once. Turning to this clone: The antigen is unknown.

Germline trimming cut 3 bases from V and 5 bases from J; bases unmatched to any gene: 7. The CDR3 totals 15 residues. Germline lookup yields CDR1 LGHNA and CDR2 YSLEER. The chain joins TRBV4-3 to TRBJ2-5; 9 nucleotides match TRBD1. Specimen: Tregs from blood. This clonotype was sampled from a woman under 30 in good health. The CDR3 reads CASSQGTGRGETQYF. The CDR3, as DNA: TGCGCCAGCAGCCAGGGGACAGGGAGAGGGGAGACCCAGTACTTC.